The rows below give T cell receptor beta chains drawn from one sample of a study of T-cell reconstitution after alpha-beta-depleted transplantation in children. TCRdb re-analysed the PCR reads in MiXCR, keeping a single row per CDR3 protein. Of hundreds of thousands of distinct CDR3 sequences in the sample, over 10% were seen once. Sequences were derived from PBMCs, mostly from graft donor cells, sampled 360 days after TCRalphabeta/CD19-depleted stem cell transplant. These receptors were collected from a male patient under 18 who had a stem cell transplant for acute myeloid leukemia, so the T cells may come from the graft donor. Each CDR3 is given with its conserved first and last residue. D genes are given only for firm matches. Clone size is shown for a subset of rows, as once, few, many or a class of expanded clone.

J gene: TRBJ2-7; D gene: TRBD1; clone size: NA; V gene: TRBV20-1; CDR3 protein: CSALMTGANEQYF; CDR3 DNA: TGCAGTGCTCTCATGACAGGGGCGAACGAGCAGTACTTC
J gene: TRBJ1-2; D gene: NA; clone size: NA; V gene: TRBV29-1; CDR3 protein: CSVELTLQGGGYTF; CDR3 DNA: TGCAGCGTTGAGCTGACCTTACAGGGAGGTGGCTACACCTTC
J gene: TRBJ1-2; D gene: TRBD1; clone size: NA; V gene: TRBV20-1; CDR3 protein: CSARVWQGADGYTF; CDR3 DNA: TGCAGTGCCAGGGTGTGGCAGGGGGCTGATGGCTACACCTTC
J gene: TRBJ2-7; D gene: TRBD2; clone size: NA; V gene: TRBV12-3/TRBV12-4; CDR3 protein: CASSFFPGVAGGLWSSEQYF; CDR3 DNA: TGTGCCAGCAGTTTCTTCCCTGGAGTAGCGGGAGGGCTATGGTCAAGCGAGCAGTACTTC
J gene: TRBJ2-1; D gene: TRBD2; clone size: NA; V gene: TRBV6-4; CDR3 protein: CASSGTSGVSYNEQFF; CDR3 DNA: TGTGCCAGCAGTGGGACTAGCGGTGTCTCCTACAATGAGCAGTTCTTC
J gene: TRBJ1-6; D gene: NA; clone size: NA; V gene: TRBV28; CDR3 protein: CASSLRVPQDNSPLHF; CDR3 DNA: TGTGCCAGCAGTTTAAGAGTTCCGCAGGACAATTCACCCCTCCACTTT
J gene: TRBJ2-6; D gene: NA; clone size: NA; V gene: TRBV20-1; CDR3 protein: CSARLPQASASRTGANVLTF; CDR3 DNA: TGCAGTGCTAGACTACCACAGGCTAGCGCTAGCCGCACTGGGGCCAACGTCCTGACTTTC
J gene: TRBJ1-6; D gene: NA; clone size: few; V gene: TRBV28; CDR3 protein: CASSLQGQHNSPLHF; CDR3 DNA: TGTGCCAGCAGTTTGCAAGGACAGCATAATTCACCCCTCCACTTT
J gene: TRBJ1-2; D gene: NA; clone size: many; V gene: TRBV4-2; CDR3 protein: CASSQHAGGIAYGYTF; CDR3 DNA: TGTGCCAGCAGCCAACATGCGGGAGGGATTGCCTATGGCTACACCTTC
J gene: TRBJ2-1; D gene: NA; clone size: few; V gene: TRBV14; CDR3 protein: CASSPSKYRAPENEQFF; CDR3 DNA: TGTGCCAGCAGTCCCTCAAAATACAGGGCCCCGGAAAATGAGCAGTTCTTC
J gene: TRBJ2-1; D gene: NA; clone size: many; V gene: TRBV6-2/TRBV6-3; CDR3 protein: CASSYSPTSTRYNEQFF; CDR3 DNA: TGTGCCAGCAGTTACTCGCCTACTAGCACGAGGTACAATGAGCAGTTCTTC
J gene: TRBJ2-5; D gene: NA; clone size: NA; V gene: TRBV19; CDR3 protein: CASSIWGGQETQYF; CDR3 DNA: TGTGCCAGTAGTATATGGGGCGGACAAGAGACCCAGTACTTC
J gene: TRBJ1-5; D gene: NA; clone size: few; V gene: TRBV7-6; CDR3 protein: CASSLHNGNQPQHF; CDR3 DNA: TGTGCCAGCAGCTTACACAATGGCAATCAGCCCCAGCATTTT
J gene: TRBJ1-1; D gene: NA; clone size: NA; V gene: TRBV6-5; CDR3 protein: CASRPIEAFF; CDR3 DNA: TGTGCCAGCAGACCTATTGAAGCTTTCTTT
J gene: TRBJ2-1; D gene: NA; clone size: many; V gene: TRBV10-3; CDR3 protein: CAISPLGNEQFF; CDR3 DNA: TGTGCCATCAGCCCGCTAGGTAATGAGCAGTTCTTC
J gene: TRBJ2-1; D gene: TRBD1; clone size: many; V gene: TRBV24-1; CDR3 protein: CATSDGQGAGYNEQFF; CDR3 DNA: TGTGCCACCAGTGATGGACAGGGGGCCGGCTACAATGAGCAGTTCTTC
J gene: TRBJ2-1; D gene: NA; clone size: many; V gene: TRBV29-1; CDR3 protein: CSVDLRGPYNEQFF; CDR3 DNA: TGCAGCGTTGACTTACGAGGGCCCTACAATGAGCAGTTCTTC
J gene: TRBJ2-1; D gene: TRBD2; clone size: NA; V gene: TRBV5-1; CDR3 protein: CASSFRSGRLNNEQFF; CDR3 DNA: TGCGCCAGCAGCTTTAGAAGCGGGAGGCTTAACAATGAGCAGTTCTTC
J gene: TRBJ2-1; D gene: TRBD2; clone size: few; V gene: TRBV5-1; CDR3 protein: CASSLLPGLAFYNEQFF; CDR3 DNA: TGCGCCAGCAGCCTACTCCCGGGACTAGCTTTTTACAATGAGCAGTTCTTC
J gene: TRBJ2-2; D gene: NA; clone size: few; V gene: TRBV5-6; CDR3 protein: CASSLLGSSGTGELFF; CDR3 DNA: TGTGCCAGCAGCTTGCTTGGTAGCAGCGGCACCGGGGAGCTGTTTTTT
J gene: TRBJ1-2; D gene: TRBD1; clone size: few; V gene: TRBV29-1; CDR3 protein: CSVGTGRGGYTF; CDR3 DNA: TGCAGCGTGGGGACAGGGCGGGGTGGCTACACCTTC
J gene: TRBJ2-1; D gene: NA; clone size: NA; V gene: TRBV4-2; CDR3 protein: CASSHPNLGYNEQFF; CDR3 DNA: TGTGCCAGCAGCCATCCCAACTTGGGCTACAATGAGCAGTTCTTC
J gene: TRBJ1-2; D gene: NA; clone size: few; V gene: TRBV29-1; CDR3 protein: CSVLGGFDGYTF; CDR3 DNA: TGCAGCGTTTTAGGGGGATTCGATGGCTACACCTTC
J gene: TRBJ2-7; D gene: NA; clone size: few; V gene: TRBV25-1; CDR3 protein: CASSEMGTYEQYF; CDR3 DNA: TGTGCCAGCAGTGAAATGGGTACCTACGAGCAGTACTTC
J gene: TRBJ2-2; D gene: TRBD1; clone size: NA; V gene: TRBV12-5; CDR3 protein: CASGLVTGTGNTGELFF; CDR3 DNA: TGTGCTAGTGGTTTGGTAACCGGGACAGGGAACACCGGGGAGCTGTTTTTT
J gene: TRBJ2-5; D gene: NA; clone size: NA; V gene: TRBV7-9; CDR3 protein: CASSLAFMETQYF; CDR3 DNA: TGTGCCAGCAGCTTAGCTTTTATGGAGACCCAGTACTTC
J gene: TRBJ1-2; D gene: NA; clone size: NA; V gene: TRBV18; CDR3 protein: CASAYLRAGGYTF; CDR3 DNA: TGTGCCAGCGCATACCTAAGGGCAGGCGGCTACACCTTC
J gene: TRBJ2-2; D gene: NA; clone size: many; V gene: TRBV20-1; CDR3 protein: CSALNPGNRLDTGELFF; CDR3 DNA: TGCAGTGCTCTCAACCCTGGCAATCGGTTAGACACCGGGGAGCTGTTTTTT
J gene: TRBJ2-7; D gene: TRBD2; clone size: NA; V gene: TRBV12-3/TRBV12-4; CDR3 protein: CASSLVTSGRDSSYEQYF; CDR3 DNA: TGTGCCAGCAGTTTAGTGACTAGCGGGAGGGATAGCTCCTACGAGCAGTACTTC
J gene: TRBJ2-7; D gene: NA; clone size: few; V gene: TRBV5-1; CDR3 protein: CASSFAAQGTNYEQYF; CDR3 DNA: TGCGCCAGCAGCTTCGCGGCACAGGGCACAAACTACGAGCAGTACTTC
J gene: TRBJ2-7; D gene: NA; clone size: few; V gene: TRBV7-2; CDR3 protein: CASSLDRVHYEQYF; CDR3 DNA: TGTGCCAGCAGCTTAGACAGGGTCCACTACGAGCAGTACTTC
J gene: TRBJ2-5; D gene: TRBD2; clone size: NA; V gene: TRBV20-1; CDR3 protein: CSALGTSGRRETQYF; CDR3 DNA: TGCAGTGCCTTAGGGACTAGCGGGAGGAGAGAGACCCAGTACTTC
J gene: TRBJ2-1; D gene: NA; clone size: few; V gene: TRBV20-1; CDR3 protein: CSAASGTPSFPYNNEQFF; CDR3 DNA: TGCAGTGCAGCATCCGGGACGCCTAGCTTCCCCTACAACAATGAGCAGTTCTTC
J gene: TRBJ2-3; D gene: TRBD2; clone size: many; V gene: TRBV20-1; CDR3 protein: CRLAGGPPTDTQYF; CDR3 DNA: TGCAGACTAGCGGGAGGGCCCCCCACAGATACGCAGTATTTT
J gene: TRBJ2-1; D gene: NA; clone size: few; V gene: TRBV10-3; CDR3 protein: CAINQGSYNEQFF; CDR3 DNA: TGTGCCATCAACCAGGGTTCCTACAATGAGCAGTTCTTC
J gene: TRBJ2-5; D gene: NA; clone size: NA; V gene: TRBV29-1; CDR3 protein: CSAGREHETQYF; CDR3 DNA: TGCAGCGCCGGAAGAGAACACGAGACCCAGTACTTC
J gene: TRBJ1-2; D gene: TRBD1; clone size: few; V gene: TRBV6-1; CDR3 protein: CASSRQGWGYGYTF; CDR3 DNA: TGTGCCAGCAGCCGACAGGGCTGGGGCTATGGCTACACCTTC
J gene: TRBJ2-1; D gene: TRBD2; clone size: NA; V gene: TRBV15; CDR3 protein: CATSRDWGTSLEQFF; CDR3 DNA: TGTGCCACCAGCAGAGATTGGGGGACTAGCCTAGAGCAGTTCTTC
J gene: TRBJ2-1; D gene: NA; clone size: NA; V gene: TRBV14; CDR3 protein: CAGSQGASFVFWGNEQFF; CDR3 DNA: TGTGCCGGCAGCCAAGGCGCTAGCTTCGTCTTTTGGGGCAATGAGCAGTTCTTC
J gene: TRBJ2-1; D gene: TRBD1; clone size: NA; V gene: TRBV7-6; CDR3 protein: CASSLAGQGLREQFF; CDR3 DNA: TGTGCCAGCAGCTTAGCAGGACAGGGGCTTCGTGAGCAGTTCTTC
J gene: TRBJ1-1; D gene: NA; clone size: few; V gene: TRBV29-1; CDR3 protein: CSALSLSGEAFF; CDR3 DNA: TGCAGCGCCCTTAGCCTGTCAGGTGAAGCTTTCTTT
J gene: TRBJ2-1; D gene: NA; clone size: few; V gene: TRBV29-1; CDR3 protein: CSVEIVPLSSYNEQFF; CDR3 DNA: TGCAGCGTTGAAATAGTGCCCCTCAGCTCCTACAATGAGCAGTTCTTC
J gene: TRBJ1-1; D gene: NA; clone size: NA; V gene: TRBV4-3; CDR3 protein: CASKGFDTEAFF; CDR3 DNA: TGCGCCAGCAAAGGGTTCGACACTGAAGCTTTCTTT
J gene: TRBJ1-6; D gene: TRBD1; clone size: few; V gene: TRBV14; CDR3 protein: CASSFLGTENSPLHF; CDR3 DNA: TGTGCCAGCAGCTTTTTGGGGACAGAAAATTCACCCCTCCACTTT
J gene: TRBJ2-1; D gene: TRBD1; clone size: few; V gene: TRBV6-2/TRBV6-3; CDR3 protein: CASSSHRGSSYNEQFF; CDR3 DNA: TGTGCCAGCAGTTCCCACAGGGGGAGCTCCTACAATGAGCAGTTCTTC
J gene: TRBJ2-7; D gene: NA; clone size: few; V gene: TRBV5-1; CDR3 protein: CASSLDLYSYEQYF; CDR3 DNA: TGCGCCAGCAGCTTGGATCTATATTCCTACGAGCAGTACTTC
J gene: TRBJ2-7; D gene: NA; clone size: NA; V gene: TRBV7-9; CDR3 protein: CASSRDLPSYEQYF; CDR3 DNA: TGTGCCAGCAGCCGGGACTTACCCTCCTACGAGCAGTACTTC
J gene: TRBJ2-7; D gene: NA; clone size: NA; V gene: TRBV12-3/TRBV12-4; CDR3 protein: CASSPDRSSYEQYF; CDR3 DNA: TGTGCCAGCAGTCCCGACAGGTCGTCCTACGAGCAGTACTTC
J gene: TRBJ2-1; D gene: TRBD2; clone size: NA; V gene: TRBV7-2; CDR3 protein: CASSPHGLAPYNEQFF; CDR3 DNA: TGTGCCAGCAGCCCTCACGGACTAGCGCCTTACAATGAGCAGTTCTTC
J gene: TRBJ2-3; D gene: NA; clone size: few; V gene: TRBV20-1; CDR3 protein: CSARLATSTDTQYF; CDR3 DNA: TGCAGTGCTCGTCTAGCGACTAGCACAGATACGCAGTATTTT
J gene: TRBJ1-2; D gene: NA; clone size: few; V gene: TRBV7-2; CDR3 protein: CASRRSSGYTF; CDR3 DNA: TGTGCCAGCAGACGTTCATCCGGCTACACCTTC
J gene: TRBJ2-1; D gene: NA; clone size: many; V gene: TRBV12-3/TRBV12-4; CDR3 protein: CASPGGTVYNEQFF; CDR3 DNA: TGTGCCAGCCCGGGAGGGACAGTTTACAATGAGCAGTTCTTC
J gene: TRBJ2-7; D gene: NA; clone size: NA; V gene: TRBV12-3/TRBV12-4; CDR3 protein: CASRSRTHGYEQYF; CDR3 DNA: TGTGCCAGTAGAAGTCGAACCCATGGGTACGAGCAGTACTTC
J gene: TRBJ1-2; D gene: NA; clone size: few; V gene: TRBV7-2; CDR3 protein: CASSSRGGVGYGYTF; CDR3 DNA: TGTGCCAGCAGCTCCCGGGGCGGGGTCGGCTATGGCTACACCTTC
J gene: TRBJ2-7; D gene: TRBD2; clone size: once; V gene: TRBV7-6; CDR3 protein: CASSLGGYKQYF; CDR3 DNA: TGTGCCAGCAGCTTGGGGGGGTACAAGCAGTACTTC
J gene: TRBJ2-7; D gene: TRBD2; clone size: NA; V gene: TRBV12-3/TRBV12-4; CDR3 protein: CASSSKRGAYEQYF; CDR3 DNA: TGTGCCAGCAGCTCCAAGCGGGGAGCCTACGAGCAGTACTTC
J gene: TRBJ2-3; D gene: NA; clone size: few; V gene: TRBV28; CDR3 protein: CASSLARALNHLTDTQYF; CDR3 DNA: TGTGCCAGCAGTTTAGCCAGGGCGTTAAACCACTTGACAGATACGCAGTATTTT